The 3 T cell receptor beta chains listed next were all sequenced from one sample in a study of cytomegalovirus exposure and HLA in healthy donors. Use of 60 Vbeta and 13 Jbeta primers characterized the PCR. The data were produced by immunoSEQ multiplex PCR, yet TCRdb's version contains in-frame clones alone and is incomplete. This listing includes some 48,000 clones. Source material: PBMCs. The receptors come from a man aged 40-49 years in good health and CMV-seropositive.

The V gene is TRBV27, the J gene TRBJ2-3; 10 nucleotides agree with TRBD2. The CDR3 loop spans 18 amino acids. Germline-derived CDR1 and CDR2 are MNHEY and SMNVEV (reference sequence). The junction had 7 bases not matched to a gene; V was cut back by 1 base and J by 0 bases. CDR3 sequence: CASSLLLAGRSSTDTQYF. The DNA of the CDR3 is TGTGCCAGCAGTTTATTACTAGCGGGGAGATCTAGCACAGATACGCAGTATTTT.

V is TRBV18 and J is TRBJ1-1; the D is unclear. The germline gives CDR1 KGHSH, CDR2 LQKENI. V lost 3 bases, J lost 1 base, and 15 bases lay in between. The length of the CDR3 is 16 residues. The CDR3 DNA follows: TGTGCCAGCTCACCTTCCTACTTAGAGGCGAACACTGAAGCTTTCTTT. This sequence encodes CASSPSYLEANTEAFF.

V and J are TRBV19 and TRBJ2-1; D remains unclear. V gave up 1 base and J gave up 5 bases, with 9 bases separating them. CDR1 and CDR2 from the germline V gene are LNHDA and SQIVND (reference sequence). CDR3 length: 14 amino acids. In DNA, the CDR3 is TGTGCCAGTAGTATAGGTAATGCTAACAATGAGCAGTTCTTC. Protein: CASSIGNANNEQFF.